Presented here are 16 T cell receptor beta chains from one specimen sequenced in a study of cytomegalovirus exposure and HLA in healthy donors. In the PCR, 60 Vbeta and 13 Jbeta primers were used. Repertoires were generated with immunoSEQ multiplex PCR, while TCRdb's copy carries only in-frame clones and drops some. The data hold under 200,000 clones, with around 77% observed a single time. The sequencing input was PBMCs. These receptors were taken from a man in his sixties in good health and CMV-seronegative.

The rearrangement links TRBV5-1 to TRBJ2-3; TRBD2 agrees at 9 bases. This CDR3 has 17 amino acids. The trim removed 0 bases at V and 5 bases at J, leaving 10 bases unmatched. Germline V lookup: CDR1 SGHRS, CDR2 YFSETQ. The CDR3 nucleotides read TGCGCCAGCAGCTTGGCGGGGGGACTAGCCGTAGGAGATACGCAGTATTTT. Amino acids: CASSLAGGLAVGDTQYF.

The chain is built from TRBV5-1 and TRBJ2-5; 7 bases map to TRBD1. With V trimmed by 4 bases and J by 5 bases, 8 bases remained unmatched. CDR1 is SGHRS, CDR2 YFSETQ, per germline. CDR3 length: 14 amino acids. The CDR3 region is CASSPGQVLETQYF. The CDR3, as DNA: TGCGCCAGCAGCCCCGGACAGGTTTTGGAGACCCAGTACTTC.

This chain joins TRBV29-1 and TRBJ1-1; 8 bases fit TRBD1. Germline V gene data show CDR1 as SQVTM and CDR2 as ANQGSEA. This CDR3 is 12 amino acids long. With V trimmed by 7 bases and J by 4 bases, 5 bases remained unmatched. The CDR3 reads CSADREFTEAFF. CDR3 nucleotides: TGCAGCGCGGACAGGGAGTTCACTGAAGCTTTCTTT.

This chain links TRBV28 with TRBJ2-2; tentatively, D is TRBD1 (6 bases). The CDR3 extends over 16 amino acids. The V gene's germline CDR1 is MDHEN and CDR2 SYDVKM. Trimming stripped 3 bases from V and 0 bases from J, with 11 bases between. The CDR3, as DNA: TGTGCCAGCAGTTTTGAACAGGGCTCGAACACCGGGGAGCTGTTTTTT. Translated: CASSFEQGSNTGELFF.

This clone was seen only a few times. This chain connects TRBV6-1 to TRBJ1-2, with TRBD1 matching over 7 bases. Germline trimming cut 4 bases from V and 4 bases from J; bases unmatched to any gene: 6. The CDR3 is 14 amino acids. Germline assignment: CDR1 MNHNS and CDR2 SASEGT. The CDR3 DNA follows: TGTGCCAGCAGTGGGGATGGGACAGTCTATGGCTACACCTTC. Amino acid sequence: CASSGDGTVYGYTF.

In DNA, the CDR3 is TGTGCCAGTAGTCCCCCTCGGAGGGCGAACACTGAAGCTTTCTTT. Translation: CASSPPRRANTEAFF. This chain uses TRBV19 with TRBJ1-1; D not certain. V was cut by 5 bases and J by 1 base, with 14 bases left in between. This CDR3 has 15 residues. Looked up from germline, CDR1 is LNHDA and CDR2 is SQIVND (reference sequence).

A remark on this clone: Germline is not matched at one junction end, which may reflect a read error. The J gene is TRBJ1-2, the V gene TRBV2, with D possibly matching TRBD1 (5 bases). This CDR3 comprises 13 residues. Germline values: CDR1 SNHLY, CDR2 FYNNEI. The CDR3 nucleotides read TGTGCCAGCAGTGCGCAGGGCAAGAATGGCTACCCCTTC. Translation gives CASSAQGKNGYPF.

This chain connects TRBV6-5 to TRBJ1-5; 8 bases match TRBD1. Trimming took 6 bases from V and 4 from J; bases not matched to a gene: 5. There are 14 residues in the CDR3. CDR1 and CDR2 from the germline V gene are MNHEY and SVGAGI. The CDR3 bases are TGTGCCAGCAGGCAGACAGGGGAAAATCAGCCCCAGCATTTT. Translating gives CASRQTGENQPQHF.

The chain links TRBV5-1 to TRBJ2-7; TRBD2 aligns across 14 bases. CDR3 size: 17 residues. V lost 4 bases, J lost 3 bases, and 9 bases stayed unmatched. Per germline, CDR1 SGHRS and CDR2 YFSETQ. DNA of the CDR3: TGCGCCAGCAGCCCCCGTCCCGGACTAGCGGGAGGCTACGAGCAGTACTTC. It specifies CASSPRPGLAGGYEQYF.

This sequence joins TRBV14 and TRBJ2-7, with D tentatively TRBD2 (6 bases). Deletions cut 4 bases from V and 0 bases from J, with 13 bases between. The CDR3 has 15 residues. Germline V gene data show CDR1 as SGHDN and CDR2 as FVKESK. The CDR3 nucleotides are TGTGCCAGCAGCCCTCTGCGGGATAGCTCCTACGAGCAGTACTTC. Protein: CASSPLRDSSYEQYF. The variable domain in full, completed from reference TRBV14 and TRBJ2-7, reads EAGVTQFPSHSVIEKGQTVTLRCDPISGHDNLYWYRRVMGKEIKFLLHFVKESKQDESGMPNNRFLAERTGGTYSTLKVQPAELEDSGVYFCASSPLRDSSYEQYFGPGTRLTVT.

On this clone: One end of the junction varies from germline; a read error may be responsible. This chain connects TRBV5-1 to TRBJ1-2, with D unclear. Germline CDR1 and CDR2: SGHRS and YFSETQ. This CDR3 spans 12 amino acids. The CDR3 loop is CASSLGNYGYPF. The CDR3 nucleotides read TGCGCCAGCAGCCTCGGGAACTATGGCTACCCCTTC.

V and J are TRBV5-1 and TRBJ2-1; tentative D call: TRBD2 (7 bases). Trimming removed 0 bases from V and 7 bases from J, with 14 bases in between. CDR1 is SGHRS, CDR2 YFSETQ, per germline. This CDR3 comprises 15 residues. CDR3 amino acids: CASSLGGGARNEQFF. The DNA of the CDR3 is TGCGCCAGCAGCTTGGGAGGGGGGGCCCGAAATGAGCAGTTCTTC.

The chain uses TRBV6-5 and TRBJ1-1; a possible D gene is TRBD1 (5 bases). Germline V gene data show CDR1 as MNHEY and CDR2 as SVGAGI. Trimming took off 0 bases at V and 12 bases at J, with 14 bases between the two ends. The CDR3 contains 13 residues. The CDR3 protein is CASSYSKQVATFF. CDR3 sequence (DNA): TGTGCCAGCAGTTACTCGAAACAGGTGGCGACTTTCTTT.

The count of this clone is one. V gene TRBV28 combines with J gene TRBJ1-1, with 7 bases aligning to TRBD1. V lost 5 bases to trimming and J lost 6 bases; unmatched junction nucleotides: 6. Germline V gene data show CDR1 as MDHEN and CDR2 as SYDVKM. This CDR3 comprises 13 residues. Here the CDR3 DNA reads TGTGCCAGCAGTCTACTTGACAGGGCTGAAGCTTTCTTT. Protein product: CASSLLDRAEAFF.

J is TRBJ1-2 and V is TRBV4-3; the match to TRBD1 covers 8 bases. V gave up 3 bases and J gave up 5 bases; unmatched junction bases: 5. CDR3 length equals 14 residues. Germline V gene lookup returns CDR1 LGHNA and CDR2 YSLEER. The CDR3 reads CASSHGQGEYGYTF. CDR3 coding DNA: TGCGCCAGCAGCCACGGACAGGGAGAATATGGCTACACCTTC.

The genes are TRBV5-8 and TRBJ1-2, with D uncertain. Germline V gene lookup returns CDR1 SGHTS and CDR2 YDEGEE. The germline V and J ends were trimmed by 0 bases and 8 bases, with 8 bases remaining between them. The CDR3 loop spans 12 amino acids. The CDR3, as DNA: TGTGCCAGCAGCTTGGCGGGATACGGCTACACCTTC. Encoded protein: CASSLAGYGYTF. The full variable domain, rest sourced from reference TRBV5-8 and TRBJ1-2, is EAGVTQSPTHLIKTRGQQATLRCSPISGHTSVYWYQQALGLGLQFLLWYDEGEERNRGNFPPRFSGRQFPNYSSELNVNALELEDSALYLCASSLAGYGYTFGSGTRLTVV.